Following are 19 T cell receptor beta chains from one sample sequenced in a study of control samples from healthy donors and cancer patients. Clones were read by immunoSEQ multiplex PCR, and TCRdb kept only the in-frame ones, dropping some. The table has 150,000 to 200,000 clones, about 90% seen once. The sequenced sample was blood. These receptors were collected from a woman aged 30 to 39 in good health.

This clone appeared a few times. The CDR3 loop is CASSLVGTDYGYTF. Here the CDR3 DNA reads TGCGCCAGCAGCTTGGTAGGGACGGACTATGGCTACACCTTC. The rearrangement joins TRBV5-1 to TRBJ1-2, with a tentative D call TRBD1 (5 bases). Germline assignment: CDR1 SGHRS and CDR2 YFSETQ. The V end lost 0 bases, the J end lost 3 bases, and 9 bases lay between the germline ends. The CDR3 runs 14 residues.

This chain joins TRBV12-3 or TRBV12-4 and TRBJ1-1; tentatively, D is TRBD1 (5 bases). V lost 3 bases and J lost 5, with 10 bases in between. This CDR3 is built from 13 residues. CDR3: CASSFLGVTEAFF. In nucleotides, the CDR3 is TGTGCCAGCAGTTTTTTAGGGGTGACTGAAGCTTTCTTT.

The genes are TRBV3-1 (or the pseudogene TRBV3-2) and TRBJ2-3, with D possibly TRBD1 on 5 matching bases. The germline V gene has CDR1 LGHDT and CDR2 YNNKEL (reference sequence). The CDR3 spans 14 residues. Trimming cost V 2 bases and J 3 bases, with 9 bases left between them. The CDR3 nucleotides read TGTGCCAGCAGCCAATCCAGGGCTACAGATACGCAGTATTTT. Translating it yields CASSQSRATDTQYF.

In DNA, the CDR3 is TGTGCCAGCGTTTTTGGGGCAGGGGGCAATCAGCCCCAGCATTTT. As protein: CASVFGAGGNQPQHF. The chain carries TRBV28 and TRBJ1-5, with a possible D match to TRBD1 (6 bases). Looked up from germline, CDR1 is MDHEN and CDR2 is SYDVKM. Trimming cost V 8 bases and J 2 bases, with 16 bases left between them. This CDR3 contains 15 residues.

This chain links TRBV7-8 with TRBJ1-5; D gene uncertain. The CDR3 is 15 residues long. Germline lookup yields CDR1 SGHVS and CDR2 FQNEAQ. Between the trimmed V and J ends, which lost 3 bases and 3 bases, there was a span of 12 bases. CDR3: CASSLMGTDNQPQHF. CDR3 nucleotide sequence: TGTGCCAGCAGCTTGATGGGAACAGACAATCAGCCCCAGCATTTT.

The genes are TRBV24-1 and TRBJ1-2, with D possibly matching TRBD1 (5 bases). Germline V gene data show CDR1 as KGHDR and CDR2 as SFDVKD. The germline V and J ends were trimmed by 3 bases and 4 bases, with 29 bases remaining between them. The CDR3 loop spans 20 amino acids. The CDR3 DNA sequence: TGTGCCACCAGTGATGGCGAGGGTGTTATAGGAGGGGCCTTCTCCTATGGCTACACCTTC. As protein: CATSDGEGVIGGAFSYGYTF.

The gene calls are TRBV19 and TRBJ1-2; 7 bases map to TRBD1. The J segment lost 2 bases and the V segment lost 10 bases, leaving 7 bases of the junction unmatched. CDR3 length: 13 amino acids. Germline assignment: CDR1 LNHDA and CDR2 SQIVND (reference sequence). The CDR3 nucleotides read TGTGCCACCATGGGGGGACAGAACTATGGCTACACCTTC. Its protein product is CATMGGQNYGYTF.

As concerns this clone: The sample holds other DNA sequences that translate to the same CDR3. This chain uses TRBV5-1 with TRBJ1-2; 8 positions agree with TRBD1. Trimming cost V 0 bases and J 2 bases; bases outside gene matches: 0. Germline-derived CDR1 and CDR2 are SGHRS and YFSETQ. The CDR3 totals 14 residues. The CDR3 loop is CASSLDRGNYGYTF. The CDR3 DNA reads TGCGCCAGCAGCTTGGACAGGGGGAACTATGGCTACACCTTC.

The chain employs TRBV28 and TRBJ1-1; tentative D call: TRBD1 (6 bases). Trimming removed 7 bases at V and 1 base at J, with 16 bases between. The length of the CDR3 is 15 residues. CDR1 and CDR2 from the germline V gene are MDHEN and SYDVKM. The CDR3: CASTYGQLRNTEAFF. Written as DNA, the CDR3 is TGTGCCAGCACCTACGGACAGTTGAGGAACACTGAAGCTTTCTTT. The whole variable domain, remainder taken from reference TRBV28 and TRBJ1-1, is DVKVTQSSRYLVKRTGEKVFLECVQDMDHENMFWYRQDPGLGLRLIYFSYDVKMKEKGDIPEGYSVSREKKERFSLILESASTNQTSMYLCASTYGQLRNTEAFFGQGTRLTVV.

The gene calls are TRBV9 and TRBJ1-1; a possible D gene is TRBD1 (5 bases). Deletions cut 2 bases from V and 1 base from J, with 6 bases between. The CDR3 covers 13 residues. Germline-derived CDR1 and CDR2 are SGDLS and YYNGEE. The CDR3 spells CASSVQGNTEAFF. The CDR3 bases are TGTGCCAGCAGCGTTCAGGGGAACACTGAAGCTTTCTTT.

In DNA, the CDR3 is TGTGCCAGTTCATCGGGACTTTCGGACTATGGCTACACCTTC. It is translated as CASSSGLSDYGYTF. This chain links TRBV5-5 with TRBJ1-2, with a possible D match to TRBD1 (5 bases). Trimming took off 8 bases at V and 3 bases at J, with 17 bases between the two ends. CDR1 is SGHKS, CDR2 YYEKEE, per germline (reference sequence). The CDR3 consists of 14 residues.

This clone showed up just a few times. The chain uses TRBV6-5 and TRBJ1-2; 7 bases match TRBD1. This CDR3 has 12 residues. Germline V gives CDR1 MNHEY, CDR2 SVGAGI. The V segment lost 7 bases and the J segment 8 bases; nucleotides outside the gene matches: 7. CDR3 in amino acids: CASTDRVNGYTF. The CDR3 DNA reads TGTGCCAGCACCGACAGGGTCAACGGCTACACCTTC.

This chain connects TRBV6-1 to TRBJ2-5; no clear D gene. V was trimmed by 2 bases and J by 5 bases, leaving 6 bases between them. The V gene's germline CDR1 is MNHNS and CDR2 SASEGT. This CDR3 has 12 residues. CDR3 sequence reads: CASSEFMETQYF. The CDR3 nucleotides are TGTGCCAGCAGTGAATTTATGGAGACCCAGTACTTC.

This clone was observed a single time. This chain links TRBV6-5 with TRBJ2-1; 8 bases agree with TRBD1. The CDR3 spans 13 residues. Germline loops: CDR1 MNHEY, CDR2 SVGAGI. V dropped 2 bases and J dropped 8; count of bases not matched to a gene: 2. The CDR3 sequence is CASSYAGGDEQFF. The CDR3 nucleotides read TGTGCCAGCAGTTACGCAGGGGGCGATGAGCAGTTCTTC.

J is TRBJ2-2 and V is TRBV13; 8 nucleotides line up with TRBD1. There are 14 residues in the CDR3. J gave up 6 bases and V 3 bases, and 3 bases lay outside the gene matches. Per the germline V gene, CDR1 is PRHDT and CDR2 is FYEKMQ (reference sequence). This CDR3 reads CASSFLTGAGELFF. In DNA, the CDR3 is TGTGCCAGCAGCTTTTTGACAGGGGCCGGGGAGCTGTTTTTT.

The genes are TRBV19 and TRBJ2-7; 7 bases are a match to TRBD2. The CDR3 is made up of 13 amino acids. Germline loops: CDR1 LNHDA, CDR2 SQIVND (reference sequence). The trim removed 2 bases at V and 4 bases at J, leaving 2 bases unmatched. The CDR3 DNA follows: TGTGCCAGTAGTATACAAGCGGGGTACGAGCAGTACGTC. It is translated as CASSIQAGYEQYV.

The chain joins TRBV28 to TRBJ2-5; 7 nucleotides line up with TRBD2. After removal of 6 bases from V and 6 bases from J, the junction contained 13 bases not matched to a gene. From germline, CDR1 is MDHEN and CDR2 SYDVKM. The CDR3 covers 15 residues. CDR3 nucleotides: TGTGCCAGCAGCTCCTTCACGGGAGGACGACAGACCCAGTACTTC. Translation gives CASSSFTGGRQTQYF.

The rearrangement links TRBV10-3 to TRBJ1-5, with D possibly being TRBD1 (5 bases). This CDR3 contains 15 residues. Germline V gene sequence: CDR1 ENHRY, CDR2 SYGVKD. With 4 bases removed from V and 3 bases from J, the gap between germline ends came to 13 bases. The CDR3, as DNA: TGTGCCATCAGTGGAGTCCGGGGGACCAATCAGCCCCAGCATTTT. This translates into CAISGVRGTNQPQHF.

The V and J genes are TRBV6-2 or TRBV6-3 and TRBJ1-2; TRBD1 matches 8 bases. Germline trimming cut 3 bases from V and 8 bases from J; bases unmatched to any gene: 5. The CDR3 is 13 residues long. Looked up from germline, CDR1 is MNHEY and CDR2 is SVGEGT. As DNA, the CDR3 is TGTGCCAGCAGTTATCAGGGGGCGCCGGGCTACACCTTC. Translation gives CASSYQGAPGYTF.